This TCR beta chain was identified in a study of T cells in Graves' hyperthyroidism and ophthalmopathy. The study, taken as a whole, reports: A median around six months before onset, the model predicted ophthalmopathy.

RNA transcripts gave rise to amplified TCR beta CDR3 regions. The TCR CDR3 was amplified in a first-round RT-PCR using the HTBI primer set. TCRdb itself ran the multiplex PCR reads through MiXCR, one entry per CDR3 protein. Of more than 500,000 distinct CDR3 sequences detected, 46% appear once; the ten largest clones hold roughly 20%. Turning to this clonotype: Its antigen is still unknown.

Lactation, pregnancy, other autoimmune disease or uncontrolled infection excluded patients. CDR3 length: 15 residues. Trimming at V came to 11 bases and at J to 0 bases, leaving 9 bases not matched to a gene. Germline loops: CDR1 SNHLY, CDR2 FYNNEI. This receptor was taken from an adult woman with Graves' disease, either hyperthyroidism or ophthalmopathy (not recorded which). The chain recombines TRBV2 with TRBJ2-2; 7 positions agree with TRBD2. Sample: peripheral blood or thyroid tissue (not recorded which). DNA for the CDR3: TGTGCCGGGGGGGGACTGGCGGCGAACACCGGGGAGCTGTTTTTT. It codes for CAGGGLAANTGELFF. Full variable domain (missing parts from reference TRBV2 and TRBJ2-2): EPEVTQTPSHQVTQMGQEVILRCVPISNHLYFYWYRQILGQKVEFLVSFYNNEISEKSEIFDDQFSVERPDGSNFTLKIRSTKLEDSAMYFCAGGGLAANTGELFFGEGSRLTVL.